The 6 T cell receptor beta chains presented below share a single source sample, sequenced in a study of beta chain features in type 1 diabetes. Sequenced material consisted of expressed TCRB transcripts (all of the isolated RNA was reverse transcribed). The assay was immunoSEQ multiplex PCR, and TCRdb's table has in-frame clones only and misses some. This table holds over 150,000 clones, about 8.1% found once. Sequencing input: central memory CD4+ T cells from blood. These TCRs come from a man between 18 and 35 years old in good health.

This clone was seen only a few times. Here the CDR3 reads CAWSVAGANSPLHF. In DNA, the CDR3 is TGTGCCTGGAGTGTAGCGGGTGCTAATTCACCCCTCCACTTT. This chain joins TRBV30 and TRBJ1-6, with D unclear. The V end was cut by 0 bases, the J end by 6 bases, with 9 bases between. The CDR3 has 14 amino acids. Germline V lookup: CDR1 GTSNPN, CDR2 SVGIG (reference sequence).

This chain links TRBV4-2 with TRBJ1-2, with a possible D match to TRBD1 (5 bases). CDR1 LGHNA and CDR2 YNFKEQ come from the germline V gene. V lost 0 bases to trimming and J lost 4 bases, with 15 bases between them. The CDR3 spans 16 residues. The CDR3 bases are TGTGCCAGCAGCCAAGATAGTGGGGGGATTGGCTATGGCTACACCTTC. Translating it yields CASSQDSGGIGYGYTF.

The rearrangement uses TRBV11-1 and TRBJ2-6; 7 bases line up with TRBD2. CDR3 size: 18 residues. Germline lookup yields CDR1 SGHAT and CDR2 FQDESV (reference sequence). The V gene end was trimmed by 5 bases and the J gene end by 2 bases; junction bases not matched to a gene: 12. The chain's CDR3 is CASSTPPGGSPGANVLTF. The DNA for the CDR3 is TGTGCCAGCAGCACGCCCCCGGGAGGTTCCCCTGGGGCCAACGTCCTGACTTTC.

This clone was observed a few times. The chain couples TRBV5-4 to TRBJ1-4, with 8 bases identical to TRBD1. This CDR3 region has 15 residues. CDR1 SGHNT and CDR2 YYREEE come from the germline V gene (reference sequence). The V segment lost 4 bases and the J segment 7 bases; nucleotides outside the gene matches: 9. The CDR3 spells CASSLKTGDAEKLFF. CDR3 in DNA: TGTGCCAGCAGCCTTAAGACAGGGGATGCTGAAAAACTGTTTTTT.

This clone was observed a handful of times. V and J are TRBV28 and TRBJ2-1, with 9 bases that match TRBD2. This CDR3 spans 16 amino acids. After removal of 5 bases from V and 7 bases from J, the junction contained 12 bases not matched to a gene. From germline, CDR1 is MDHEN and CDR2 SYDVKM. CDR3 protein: CASSPVDSGGTNEQFF. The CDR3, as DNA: TGTGCCAGCAGTCCGGTTGATAGCGGGGGTACGAATGAGCAGTTCTTC.

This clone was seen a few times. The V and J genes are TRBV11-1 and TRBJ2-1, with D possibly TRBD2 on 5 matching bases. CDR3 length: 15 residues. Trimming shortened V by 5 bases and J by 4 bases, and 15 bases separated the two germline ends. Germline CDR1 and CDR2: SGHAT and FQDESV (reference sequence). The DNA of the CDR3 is TGTGCCAGCAGCCGTGGAAGCGGAGTTTACAATGAGCAGTTCTTC. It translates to CASSRGSGVYNEQFF.